This T cell receptor beta chain appears in the sequencing data of a study of human T cells and chemical hapten exposure. The V gene's germline CDR1 is LNHDA and CDR2 SQIVND (reference sequence). V shed 9 bases, J shed 0 bases, and the junction held 9 bases outside the gene matches. The CDR3 is 15 residues long. MiXCR, run by TCRdb on the RACE reads, gives a single entry per CDR3 protein. The sample shows about 87,000 distinct CDR3 sequences, 9.6% of them seen only once. As to time point: pre-sensitization, week 0. Treatment specified: therapeutic diphenylcyclopropenone sensitization with weekly scalp DPC.

Specimen: whole blood, collected in connection with sensitization to the hapten diphenylcyclopropenone (DPC). The receptor was isolated from a middle-aged woman with alopecia areata. Some clones in this sample may be carry-over from other donors' samples. The gene calls are TRBV19 and TRBJ2-3; 7 nucleotides line up with TRBD1. The CDR3 sequence is CASSGQHTSTDTQYF. CDR3 nucleotides: TGTGCCAGCTCGGGACAGCACACTAGCACAGATACGCAGTATTTT.